The sequence of this T cell receptor beta chain was determined in a study of patients and donors after allogeneic stem cell transplantation. V dropped 3 bases and J dropped 0 bases, with 8 bases sitting between them. The CDR3 spans 14 residues. TCRdb independently ran MiXCR on the RT-PCR reads; one entry per CDR3 protein. The sample yields fewer than 60,000 distinct CDR3 sequences, about 14% seen once. This clonotype was found many times. This chain connects TRBV12-3 or TRBV12-4 to TRBJ1-1; D unclear. Material for sequencing was blood, either unsorted or a sorted T cell fraction (not recorded which). The TCR comes from a human donor who was either an allogeneic HSCT recipient or a stem cell or donor lymphocyte infusion donor (not recorded which). It is not recorded whose cells these are; they may come from a transplant donor. CDR3: CASSFHGMNTEAFF. For the CDR3, the DNA is TGTGCCAGCAGTTTTCACGGCATGAACACTGAAGCTTTCTTT.